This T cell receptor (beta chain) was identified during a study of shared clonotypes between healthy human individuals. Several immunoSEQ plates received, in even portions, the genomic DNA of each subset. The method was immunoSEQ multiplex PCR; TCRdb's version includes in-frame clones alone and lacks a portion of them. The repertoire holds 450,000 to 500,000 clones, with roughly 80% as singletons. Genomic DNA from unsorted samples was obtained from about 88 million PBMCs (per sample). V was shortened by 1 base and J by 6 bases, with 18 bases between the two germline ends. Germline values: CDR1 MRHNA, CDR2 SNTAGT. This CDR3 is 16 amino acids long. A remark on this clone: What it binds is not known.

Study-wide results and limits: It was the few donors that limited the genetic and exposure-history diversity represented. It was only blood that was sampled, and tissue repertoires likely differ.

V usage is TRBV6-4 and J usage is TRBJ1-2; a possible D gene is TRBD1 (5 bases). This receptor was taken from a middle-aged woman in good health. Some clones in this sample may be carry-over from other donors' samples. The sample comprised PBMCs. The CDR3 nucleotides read TGTGCCAGCAGTGACTTCGGGGGGGTACCGGTCCATGGCTACACCTTC. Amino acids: CASSDFGGVPVHGYTF.